The sequence of this T cell receptor beta chain was determined in a study of blood T cells in healthy people across ages. General observations from the study: Expanded clonotype shifts may have been confounded, as the donors had an unknown CMV status.

Combining a sample-barcoded 5' primer with a J-beta primer mix, a second PCR ran for roughly 6 to 12 cycles. A tag from a template-switch adaptor with 12 random nucleotides marked each cDNA molecule. Using its own MiXCR run on the 5' RACE reads, TCRdb lists one record per CDR3 protein. The data hold 910,000 or so distinct CDR3 sequences, with roughly 47% observed a single time. They isolated at least 7 million PBMCs from each sample. The amount of total RNA extracted per sample was at least 5.5 micrograms. Germline CDR1 reads MNHEY; CDR2 reads SVGAGI. Trimming removed 6 bases from V and 0 bases from J, with 12 bases in between. The CDR3 runs 14 residues. About this clonotype: Its target is not known.

What was sequenced was blood. This TCR was recovered from a woman aged 55-75 years in good health. J is TRBJ2-7 and V is TRBV6-5; D remains unclear. CDR3 sequence (DNA): TGTGCCAGCAGCCCCTCTGCAGTCTCCTACGAGCAGTACTTC. Its translation: CASSPSAVSYEQYF.